This TCR beta chain was identified in a study of low-dose radiotherapy and immunotherapy resistance in tumors. TCR amplification used around 19 PCR cycles, a constant-region primer and a V-primer adapter. MiXCR was run by TCRdb on the reads, yielding one entry per CDR3 protein. The table has roughly 50,000 distinct CDR3 sequences, approximately 31% seen once. The CDR3 has 16 amino acids. The V gene lost 7 bases and the J gene lost 0 bases, with 16 bases spanning the gap. Germline CDR1 reads MDHEN; CDR2 reads SYDVKM. Time point here: after trial treatment. Specified treatment: LDRT plus nivolumab, ipilimumab, low-dose cyclophosphamide and aspirin (RACIN trial).

The clonotype originates from a male donor with rectosigmoid adenocarcinoma. Sequences were derived from PBMCs, sampled after low-dose radiotherapy plus immunotherapy. The V and J genes are TRBV28 and TRBJ2-1, with D perhaps TRBD2 (5 bases). CDR3 protein: CASNGLATLSYNEQFF. The DNA of the CDR3 is TGTGCCAGCAACGGACTTGCGACCCTCTCCTACAATGAGCAGTTCTTC.